Detailed here is one T cell receptor beta chain. These data belong to a study of OX40 agonist ivuxolimab in advanced cancers. TCRdb's table, derived via immunoSEQ multiplex PCR, lists solely in-frame clones and lacks some. Of approximately 33,000 clones in the sample, about 88% are singletons; the top ten hold 35% to 45%. Germline V gene sequence: CDR1 LGHNA, CDR2 YSLEER. This CDR3 contains 13 residues. The ends lost 5 bases at V and 7 bases at J; junction bases unmatched: 7. The material sequenced was CD4+ or CD8+ T cells sorted from blood, taken in a trial of the OX40 agonist ivuxolimab. This TCR was recovered from an adult with an advanced solid tumor such as melanoma, head and neck, liver or kidney cancer. The chain uses TRBV4-3 and TRBJ1-1, with TRBD1 matching over 7 bases. The CDR3 protein is CASSYRQGREAFF. CDR3 DNA: TGCGCCAGCAGCTACCGACAGGGCCGTGAAGCTTTCTTT.